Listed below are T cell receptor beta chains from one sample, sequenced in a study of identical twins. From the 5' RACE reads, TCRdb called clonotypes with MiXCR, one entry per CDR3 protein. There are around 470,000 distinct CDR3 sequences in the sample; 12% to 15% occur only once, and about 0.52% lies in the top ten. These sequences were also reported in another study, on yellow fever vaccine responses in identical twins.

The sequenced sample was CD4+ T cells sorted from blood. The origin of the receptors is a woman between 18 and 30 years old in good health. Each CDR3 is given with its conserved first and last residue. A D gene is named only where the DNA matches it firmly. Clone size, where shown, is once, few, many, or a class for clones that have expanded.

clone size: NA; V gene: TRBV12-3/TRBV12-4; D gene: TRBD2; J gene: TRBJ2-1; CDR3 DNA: TGTGCCAGCAGTAAGGGGACTAGCGGAGCCTACAATGAGCAGTTCTTC; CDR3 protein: CASSKGTSGAYNEQFF
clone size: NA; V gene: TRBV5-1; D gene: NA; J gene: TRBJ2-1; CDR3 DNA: TGCGCCAGCAGCCGGACGTATGAGCAGTTCTTC; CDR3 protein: CASSRTYEQFF
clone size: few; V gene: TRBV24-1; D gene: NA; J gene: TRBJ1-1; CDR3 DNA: TGTGCCACCCGAGATCAGACTTGGACTGAAGCTTTCTTT; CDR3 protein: CATRDQTWTEAFF
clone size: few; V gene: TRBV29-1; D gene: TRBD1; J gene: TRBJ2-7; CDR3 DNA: TGCAGCGTTCCCGGGACAGGGAGCTCCTACGAGCAGTACTTC; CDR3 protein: CSVPGTGSSYEQYF
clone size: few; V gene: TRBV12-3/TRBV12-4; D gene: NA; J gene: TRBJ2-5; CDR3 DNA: TGTGCCAGCAGTTTTTCGGGGGGACAGTCAAGGCTGGAGACCCAGTACTTC; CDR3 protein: CASSFSGGQSRLETQYF
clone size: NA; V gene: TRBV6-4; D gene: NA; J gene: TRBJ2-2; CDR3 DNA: TGTGCCAGCAGTGCGGAGGAGGGGACCGGGGAGCTGTTTTTT; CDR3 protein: CASSAEEGTGELFF
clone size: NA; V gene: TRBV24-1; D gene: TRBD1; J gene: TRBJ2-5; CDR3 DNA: TGTGCCACCAGTGATTTCCGACAGGGAGAGACCCAGTACTTC; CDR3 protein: CATSDFRQGETQYF
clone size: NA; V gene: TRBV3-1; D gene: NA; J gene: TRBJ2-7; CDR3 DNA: TGTGCCAGCAGCCGGACTGATGGTGGGGGCGAGCAGTACTTC; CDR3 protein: CASSRTDGGGEQYF
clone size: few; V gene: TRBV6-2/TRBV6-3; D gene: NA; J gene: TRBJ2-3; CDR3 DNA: TGTGCCAGCAGTTACGCAACAGGAGATACGCAGTATTTT; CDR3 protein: CASSYATGDTQYF
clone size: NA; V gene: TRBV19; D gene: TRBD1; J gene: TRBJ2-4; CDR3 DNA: TGTGCCAGTACCCTTAAGGGGGCGGCCAAAAACATTCAGTACTTC; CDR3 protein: CASTLKGAAKNIQYF
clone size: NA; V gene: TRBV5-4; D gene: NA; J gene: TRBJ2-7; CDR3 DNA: TGTGCCAGCAGCCCGTCCTCGGGAGAAGTCTTGAAGCAGTACTTC; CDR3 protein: CASSPSSGEVLKQYF
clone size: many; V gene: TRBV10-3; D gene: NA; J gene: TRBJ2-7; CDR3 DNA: TGTGCCATCAGTGAGGGGAAGGGGGGTACCTACGAGCAGTACTTC; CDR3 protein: CAISEGKGGTYEQYF
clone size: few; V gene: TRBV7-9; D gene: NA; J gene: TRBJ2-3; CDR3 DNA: TGTGCCAGCAGCGGGGGGACCGCTCATACGCAGTATTTT; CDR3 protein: CASSGGTAHTQYF
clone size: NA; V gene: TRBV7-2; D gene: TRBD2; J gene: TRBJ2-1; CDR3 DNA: TGTGCCAGCAGCTTAGTGGGAGGGAACCCCTACAATGAGCAGTTCTTC; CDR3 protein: CASSLVGGNPYNEQFF
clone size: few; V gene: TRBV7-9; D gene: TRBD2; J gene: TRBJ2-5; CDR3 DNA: TGTGCCAGCAGAAACCGCGGGGGGCACGGAGAGACCCAGTACTTC; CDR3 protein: CASRNRGGHGETQYF
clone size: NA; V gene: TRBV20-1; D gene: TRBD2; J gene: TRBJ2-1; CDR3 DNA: TGCAGTGCTGACTTGACTAGCGGGTATTACAATGAGCAGTTCTTC; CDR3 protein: CSADLTSGYYNEQFF
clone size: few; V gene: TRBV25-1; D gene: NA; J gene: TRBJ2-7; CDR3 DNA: TGTGCCAGCAGCCCCCCTGGCTACGCCTACGAGCAGTACTTC; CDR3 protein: CASSPPGYAYEQYF
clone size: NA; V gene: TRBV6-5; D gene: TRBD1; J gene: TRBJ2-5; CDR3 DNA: TGTGCCAGCAGTTACGGGGTTAATCTGGACAGGGAGAGGTTGGAGACCCAGTACTTC; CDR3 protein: CASSYGVNLDRERLETQYF
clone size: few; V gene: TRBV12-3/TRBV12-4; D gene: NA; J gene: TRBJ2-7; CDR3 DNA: TGTGCCAGCAGTTCTCAAGGACTCTCCTACGAGCAGTACTTC; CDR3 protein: CASSSQGLSYEQYF
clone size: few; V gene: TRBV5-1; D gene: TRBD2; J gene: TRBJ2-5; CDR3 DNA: TGCGCCAGCAGTGGGGGGGACCAAGAGACCCAGTACTTC; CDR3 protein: CASSGGDQETQYF
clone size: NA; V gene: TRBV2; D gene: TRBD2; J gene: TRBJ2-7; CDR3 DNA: TGTGCCAGCAGTCTAGCGGGGGAGACCTACGAGCAGTACTTC; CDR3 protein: CASSLAGETYEQYF
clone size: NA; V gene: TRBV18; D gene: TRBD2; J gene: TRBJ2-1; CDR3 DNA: TGTGCCAGCTCACCAACAGCGGGGGTCTCCTACAATGAGCAGTTCTTC; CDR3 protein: CASSPTAGVSYNEQFF
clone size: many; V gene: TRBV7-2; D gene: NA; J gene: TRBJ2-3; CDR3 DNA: TGTGCCAGCAGCTTAGTGGGAGGAGCGCCAGATACGCAGTATTTT; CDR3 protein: CASSLVGGAPDTQYF
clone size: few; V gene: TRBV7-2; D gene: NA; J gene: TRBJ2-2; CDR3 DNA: TGTGCCAGCAGCCTAGGGGTGGGATCAGGCACCGGGGAGCTGTTTTTT; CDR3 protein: CASSLGVGSGTGELFF
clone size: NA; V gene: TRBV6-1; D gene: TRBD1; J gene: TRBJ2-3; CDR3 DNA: TGTGCCAGCAGTCCGACAGGGGCGAGGGGGGATACGCAGTATTTT; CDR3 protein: CASSPTGARGDTQYF
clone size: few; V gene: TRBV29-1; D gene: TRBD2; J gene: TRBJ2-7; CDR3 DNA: TGCAGCGTTGATGGAGCGGGAGGGGGGTACGAGCAGTACTTC; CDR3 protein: CSVDGAGGGYEQYF
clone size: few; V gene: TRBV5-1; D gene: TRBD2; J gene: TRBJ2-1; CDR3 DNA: TGCGCCAGCAGCTTGGAGTTGCCTAGCGGGGGAGATGAGCAGTTCTTC; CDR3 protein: CASSLELPSGGDEQFF
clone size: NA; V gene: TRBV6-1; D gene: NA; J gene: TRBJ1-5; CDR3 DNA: TGTGCCAGCTGGAATTCGGAGAGCCATCAGCCCCAGCATTTT; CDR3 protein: CASWNSESHQPQHF
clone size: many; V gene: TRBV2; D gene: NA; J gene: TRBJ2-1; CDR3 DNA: TGTGCCAGCGTTGAGACGGCCTTTGGGTACAATGAGCAGTTCTTC; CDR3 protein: CASVETAFGYNEQFF
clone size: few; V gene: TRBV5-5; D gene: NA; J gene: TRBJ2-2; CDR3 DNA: TGTGCCAGCAGCTTATTTGGCGGGGTGAACACCGGGGAGCTGTTTTTT; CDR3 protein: CASSLFGGVNTGELFF
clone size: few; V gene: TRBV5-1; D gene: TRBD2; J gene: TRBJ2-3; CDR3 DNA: TGCGCCAGCAGCTTAACGGGAGGTCGTGGGGATACGCAGTATTTT; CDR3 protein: CASSLTGGRGDTQYF
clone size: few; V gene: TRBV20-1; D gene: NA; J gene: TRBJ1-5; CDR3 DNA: TGCAGTGCTACCGTAAGGGGACGGGGCAATCAGCCCCAGCATTTT; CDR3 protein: CSATVRGRGNQPQHF
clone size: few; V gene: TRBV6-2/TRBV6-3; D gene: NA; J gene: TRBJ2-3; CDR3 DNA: TGTGCCAGCAGTTACTCCGCTAGCGTGAGAGATACGCAGTATTTT; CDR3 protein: CASSYSASVRDTQYF
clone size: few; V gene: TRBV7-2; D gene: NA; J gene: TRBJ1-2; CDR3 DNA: TGTGCCAGCAGCTTAGCTAAAGTGGGACCTGGCTACACCTTC; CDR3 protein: CASSLAKVGPGYTF
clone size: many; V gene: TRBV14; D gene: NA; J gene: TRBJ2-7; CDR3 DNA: TGTGCCAGCAGCCAAGACCCGGTCGCATCCTGGGGGTTTGTCCACGAGCAGTACTTC; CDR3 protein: CASSQDPVASWGFVHEQYF
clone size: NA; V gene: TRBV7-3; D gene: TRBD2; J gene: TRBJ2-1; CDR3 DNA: TGTGCCAGCAGCTTAGTTGGTAGCGGGGGGATGTACAATGAGCAGTTCTTC; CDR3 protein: CASSLVGSGGMYNEQFF